This T cell receptor beta chain was recovered during a study of T-cell reconstitution after alpha-beta-depleted transplantation in children. The authors prepared the TCRbeta library with unique molecular identifiers. Via MiXCR, TCRdb re-called the PCR reads, giving one row per CDR3 protein. The data show more than 60,000 distinct CDR3 sequences, around 6.6% seen once. The origin of this receptor is a human donor who donated a stem cell graft to a child with acute lymphoblastic leukemia. The sequences come from PBMCs from the stem cell graft donor, collected from the stem cell graft.

The CDR3 sequence is CASSPQRGEIRMNTEAFF. CDR3 nucleotides: TGTGCCAGCTCACCGCAAAGGGGAGAGATCCGCATGAACACTGAAGCTTTCTTT. The V and J genes are TRBV18 and TRBJ1-1, with D perhaps TRBD1 (5 bases). With 3 bases removed from V and 0 bases from J, the gap between germline ends came to 20 bases. The V gene's germline CDR1 is KGHSH and CDR2 LQKENI. CDR3 length: 18 amino acids. The whole variable domain, filled in from reference TRBV18 and TRBJ1-1, reads NAGVMQNPRHLVRRRGQEARLRCSPMKGHSHVYWYRQLPEEGLKFMVYLQKENIIDESGMPKERFSAEFPKEGPSILRIQQVVRGDSAAYFCASSPQRGEIRMNTEAFFGQGTRLTVV.